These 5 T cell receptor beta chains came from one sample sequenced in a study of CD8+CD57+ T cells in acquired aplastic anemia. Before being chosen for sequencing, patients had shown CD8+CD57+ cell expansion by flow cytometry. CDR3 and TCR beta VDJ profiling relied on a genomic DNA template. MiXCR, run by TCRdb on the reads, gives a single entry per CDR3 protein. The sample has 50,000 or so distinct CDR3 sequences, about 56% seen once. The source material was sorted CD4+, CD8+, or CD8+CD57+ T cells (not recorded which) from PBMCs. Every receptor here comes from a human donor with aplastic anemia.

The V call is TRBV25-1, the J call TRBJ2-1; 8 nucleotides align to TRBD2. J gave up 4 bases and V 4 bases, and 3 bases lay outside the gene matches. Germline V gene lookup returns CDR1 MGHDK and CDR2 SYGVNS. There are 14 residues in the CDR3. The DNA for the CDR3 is TGTGCCAGCAGTGGAATAGCGGGATACAATGAGCAGTTCTTC. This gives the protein CASSGIAGYNEQFF.

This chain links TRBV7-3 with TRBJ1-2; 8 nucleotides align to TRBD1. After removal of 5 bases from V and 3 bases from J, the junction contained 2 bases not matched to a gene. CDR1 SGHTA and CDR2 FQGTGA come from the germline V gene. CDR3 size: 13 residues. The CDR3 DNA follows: TGTGCCAGCAGCCAGGGGGCTTACTATGGCTACACCTTC. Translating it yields CASSQGAYYGYTF.

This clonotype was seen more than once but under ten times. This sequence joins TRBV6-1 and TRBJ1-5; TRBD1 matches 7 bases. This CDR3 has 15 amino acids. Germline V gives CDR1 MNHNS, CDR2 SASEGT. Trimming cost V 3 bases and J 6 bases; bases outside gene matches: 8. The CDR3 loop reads CASSDQSGGSQPQHF. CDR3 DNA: TGTGCCAGCAGTGACCAGTCAGGGGGAAGTCAGCCCCAGCATTTT.

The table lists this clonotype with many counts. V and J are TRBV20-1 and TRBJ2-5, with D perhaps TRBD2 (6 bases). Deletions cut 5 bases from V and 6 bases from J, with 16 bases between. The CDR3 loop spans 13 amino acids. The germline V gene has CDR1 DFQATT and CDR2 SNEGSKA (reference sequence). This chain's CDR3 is CSARLESWQTQYF. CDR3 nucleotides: TGCAGTGCTCGACTAGAGAGTTGGCAGACCCAGTACTTC.

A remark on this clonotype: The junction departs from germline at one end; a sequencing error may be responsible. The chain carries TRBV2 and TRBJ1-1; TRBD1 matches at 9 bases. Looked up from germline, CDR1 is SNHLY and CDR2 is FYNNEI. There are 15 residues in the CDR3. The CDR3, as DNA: TGCGCCAGCAGCCACCCCGGGACAGGGTTGACTGAAGCTTTCTTT. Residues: CASSHPGTGLTEAFF.